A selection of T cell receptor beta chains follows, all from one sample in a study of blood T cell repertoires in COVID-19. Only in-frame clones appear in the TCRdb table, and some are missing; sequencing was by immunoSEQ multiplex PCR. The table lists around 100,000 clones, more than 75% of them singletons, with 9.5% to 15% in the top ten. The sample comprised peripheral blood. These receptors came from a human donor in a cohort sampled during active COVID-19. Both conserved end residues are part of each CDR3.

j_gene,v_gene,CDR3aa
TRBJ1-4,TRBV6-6,CASSRDRGEKLFF
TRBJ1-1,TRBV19,CASSITGRDTEAFF
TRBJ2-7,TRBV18,CASSPSGGAVYEQYF
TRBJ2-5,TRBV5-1,CASSLGSGTGETQYF
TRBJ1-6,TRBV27,CASRGTGGASYNSPLHF
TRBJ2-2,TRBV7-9,CASSLVVAGSTGELFF
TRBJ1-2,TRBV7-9,CASSSGFYGYTF
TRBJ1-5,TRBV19,CASSGGRDNQPQHF
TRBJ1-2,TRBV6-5,CASSSDRAGYTF
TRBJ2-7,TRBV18,CASSPYQGRISYEQYF
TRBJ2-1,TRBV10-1,CASSTGLAGSNEQFF
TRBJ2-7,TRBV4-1,CASSQDPTRVGISYEQYF
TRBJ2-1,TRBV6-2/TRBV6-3,CASSYSGGFEQFF
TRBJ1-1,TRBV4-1,CASSQFGVWGDTEAFF
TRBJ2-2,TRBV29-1,CSVADYTGELFF
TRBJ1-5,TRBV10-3,CAISNQHPLGEGNQPQHF
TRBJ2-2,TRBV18,CASSPERQGNTGELFF
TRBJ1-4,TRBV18,CASSTRAGGNEKLFF
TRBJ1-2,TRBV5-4,CASSSRDTVLYGYTF
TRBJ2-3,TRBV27,CASSFYSGRALGADTQYF
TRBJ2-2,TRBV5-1,CASSSTPGRTGELFF
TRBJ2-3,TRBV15,CATTTAAGGFTDTQYF
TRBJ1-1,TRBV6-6,CASSYTETGGTEAFF
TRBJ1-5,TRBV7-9,CASSLAGESNQPQHF
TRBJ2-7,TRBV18,CASSPLGETKAYEQYF
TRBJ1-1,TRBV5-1,CASSIGNTEAFF
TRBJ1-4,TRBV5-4,CASSSRAYGEKLFF
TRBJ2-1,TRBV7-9,CASSLAGEQFF
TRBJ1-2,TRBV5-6,CASSLVSGHGGYTF
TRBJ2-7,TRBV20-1,CSASRQGNEQYF
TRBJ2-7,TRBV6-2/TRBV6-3,CASSYMTGRVSEQYF
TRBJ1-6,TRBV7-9,CASSHWTEYNSPLHF
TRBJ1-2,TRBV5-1,CASSPEGTGGRGYTF
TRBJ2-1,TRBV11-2,CASSLVSGQMYNEQFF
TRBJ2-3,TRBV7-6,CASSLRVDTQYF
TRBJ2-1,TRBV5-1,CASSLGDSVNEQFF
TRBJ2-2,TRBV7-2,CASSSSFPAPGELFF
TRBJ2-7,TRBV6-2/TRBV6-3,CASSLGLADSYEQYF
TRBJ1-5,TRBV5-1,CASSLEGVGNQPQHF
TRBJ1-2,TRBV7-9,CASSLAGTYYGYTF
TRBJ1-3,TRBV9,CASSVAPTGDGNTIYF
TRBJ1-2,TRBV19,CASSRTGGDYGYTF
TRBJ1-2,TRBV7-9,CASSVTVNGYTF
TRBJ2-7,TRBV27,CASSFQGGYEQYF
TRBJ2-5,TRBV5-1,CASSLAVVRYQETQYF
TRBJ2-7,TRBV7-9,CASSLGQSSYEQYF
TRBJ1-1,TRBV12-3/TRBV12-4,CASSRGRRTEAFF
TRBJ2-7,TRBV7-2,CASSLTRGPLEQYF
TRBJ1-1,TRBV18,CASSPSQGLRTTEAFF
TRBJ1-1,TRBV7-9,CASSLRDRPNTEAFF
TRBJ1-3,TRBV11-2,CASSHNRPIYF
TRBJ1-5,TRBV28,CASSLDGAVSRSQHF
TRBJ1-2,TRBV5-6,CASSLRATVSGYVGYTF
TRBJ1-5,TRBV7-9,CASSLEGTAKNQPQHF
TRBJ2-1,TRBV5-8,CASSSEKRGGLYNEQFF